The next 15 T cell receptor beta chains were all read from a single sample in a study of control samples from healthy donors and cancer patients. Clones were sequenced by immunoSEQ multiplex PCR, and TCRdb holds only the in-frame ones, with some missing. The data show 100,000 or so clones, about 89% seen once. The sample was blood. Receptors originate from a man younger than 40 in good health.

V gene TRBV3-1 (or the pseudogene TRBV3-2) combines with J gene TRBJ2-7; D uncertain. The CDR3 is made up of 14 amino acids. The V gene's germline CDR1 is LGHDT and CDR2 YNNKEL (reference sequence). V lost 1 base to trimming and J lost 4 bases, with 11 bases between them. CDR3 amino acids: CASSQGDRRYEQYF. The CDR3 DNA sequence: TGTGCCAGCAGCCAAGGCGATCGTCGTTACGAGCAGTACTTC.

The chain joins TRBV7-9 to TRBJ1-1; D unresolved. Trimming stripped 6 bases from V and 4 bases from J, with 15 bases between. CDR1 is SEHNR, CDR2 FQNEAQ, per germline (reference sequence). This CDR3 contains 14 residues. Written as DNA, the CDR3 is TGTGCCAGCAGTACCGGTGGGGAGAGCACTGAAGCTTTCTTT. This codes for CASSTGGESTEAFF. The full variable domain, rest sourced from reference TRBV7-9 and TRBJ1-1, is DTGVSQNPRHKITKRGQNVTFRCDPISEHNRLYWYRQTLGQGPEFLTYFQNEAQLEKSRLLSDRFSAERPKGSFSTLEIQRTEQGDSAMYLCASSTGGESTEAFFGQGTRLTVV.

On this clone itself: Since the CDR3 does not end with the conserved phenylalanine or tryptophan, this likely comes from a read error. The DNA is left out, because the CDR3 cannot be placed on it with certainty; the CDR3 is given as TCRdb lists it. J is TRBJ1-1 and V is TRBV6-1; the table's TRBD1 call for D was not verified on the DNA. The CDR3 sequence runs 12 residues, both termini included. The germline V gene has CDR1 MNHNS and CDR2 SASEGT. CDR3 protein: CASSESRAGLWN.

As DNA, the CDR3 is TGTGCCAGCAGCCTAATGACAGGGGCCCCCGGGGAGCTGTTTTTT. Protein: CASSLMTGAPGELFF. The chain couples TRBV3-1 (or the pseudogene TRBV3-2) to TRBJ2-2; 8 bases line up with TRBD1. V lost 4 bases and J lost 6; bases outside the gene matches: 7. CDR3 length equals 15 residues. Per germline, CDR1 LGHDT and CDR2 YNNKEL (reference sequence).

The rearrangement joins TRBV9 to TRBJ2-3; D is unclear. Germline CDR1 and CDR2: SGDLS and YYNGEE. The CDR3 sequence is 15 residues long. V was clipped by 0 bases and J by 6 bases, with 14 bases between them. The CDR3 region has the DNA TGTGCCAGCAGCGTAGTGTTCGGCGGTGGTGATACGCAGTATTTT. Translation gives CASSVVFGGGDTQYF. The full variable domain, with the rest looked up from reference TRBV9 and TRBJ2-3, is DSGVTQTPKHLITATGQRVTLRCSPRSGDLSVYWYQQSLDQGLQFLIQYYNGEERAKGNILERFSAQQFPDLHSELNLSSLELGDSALYFCASSVVFGGGDTQYFGPGTRLTVL.

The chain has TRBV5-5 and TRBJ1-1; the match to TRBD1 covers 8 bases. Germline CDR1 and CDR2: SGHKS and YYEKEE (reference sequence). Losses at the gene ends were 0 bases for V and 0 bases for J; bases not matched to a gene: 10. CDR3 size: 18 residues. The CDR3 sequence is CASSLGAGGRYVNTEAFF. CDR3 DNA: TGTGCCAGCAGCTTGGGGGCAGGGGGCAGATATGTGAACACTGAAGCTTTCTTT.

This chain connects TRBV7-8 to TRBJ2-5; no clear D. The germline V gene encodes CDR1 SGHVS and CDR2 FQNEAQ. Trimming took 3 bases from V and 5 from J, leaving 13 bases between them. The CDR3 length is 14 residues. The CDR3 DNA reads TGTGCCAGCAGCTTTTTCGGGCTGTCGGAGACCCAGTACTTC. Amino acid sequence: CASSFFGLSETQYF.

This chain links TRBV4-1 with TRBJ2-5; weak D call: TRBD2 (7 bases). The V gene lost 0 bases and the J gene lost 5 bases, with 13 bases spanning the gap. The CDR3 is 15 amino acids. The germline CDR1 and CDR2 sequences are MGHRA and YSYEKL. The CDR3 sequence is CASSQEGGGSETQYF. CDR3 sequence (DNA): TGCGCCAGCAGCCAAGAAGGGGGAGGGTCGGAGACCCAGTACTTC.

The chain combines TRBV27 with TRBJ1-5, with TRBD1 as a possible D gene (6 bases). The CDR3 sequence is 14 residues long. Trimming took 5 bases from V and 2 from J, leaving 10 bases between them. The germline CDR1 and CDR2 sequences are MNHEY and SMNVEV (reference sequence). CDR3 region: CASSPRQGNQPQHF. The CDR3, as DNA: TGTGCCAGCAGTCCCAGACAGGGCAATCAGCCCCAGCATTTT.

The CDR3 nucleotides read TGTGCCAGCAGTTCCTACCGGGCCGCCTACGAGCAGTACGTC. This translates into CASSSYRAAYEQYV. J is TRBJ2-7 and V is TRBV27; D is uncertain. V was shortened by 4 bases and J by 2 bases, with 12 bases between the two germline ends. CDR1 and CDR2 from the germline V gene are MNHEY and SMNVEV (reference sequence). This CDR3 contains 14 residues.

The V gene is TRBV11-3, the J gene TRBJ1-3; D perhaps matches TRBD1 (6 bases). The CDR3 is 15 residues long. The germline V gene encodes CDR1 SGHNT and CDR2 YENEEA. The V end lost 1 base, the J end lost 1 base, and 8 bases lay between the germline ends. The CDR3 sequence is CASSLGTGSGNTIYF. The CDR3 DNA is TGTGCCAGCAGCTTAGGTACAGGGTCTGGAAACACCATATATTTT.

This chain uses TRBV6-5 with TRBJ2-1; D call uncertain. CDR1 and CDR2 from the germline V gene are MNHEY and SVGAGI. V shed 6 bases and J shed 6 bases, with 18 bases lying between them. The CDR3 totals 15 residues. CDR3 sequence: CASRAERTSVNEQFF. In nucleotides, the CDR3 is TGTGCCAGCAGGGCGGAGAGGACGTCTGTCAATGAGCAGTTCTTC.

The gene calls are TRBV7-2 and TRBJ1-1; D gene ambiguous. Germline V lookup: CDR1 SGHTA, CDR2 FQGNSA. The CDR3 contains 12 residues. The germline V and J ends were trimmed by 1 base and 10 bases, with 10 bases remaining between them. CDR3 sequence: CASSLDPVGAFF. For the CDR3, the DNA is TGTGCCAGCAGCTTAGATCCGGTTGGAGCTTTCTTT. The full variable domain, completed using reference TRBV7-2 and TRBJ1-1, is GAGVSQSPSNKVTEKGKDVELRCDPISGHTALYWYRQSLGQGLEFLIYFQGNSAPDKSGLPSDRFSAERTGGSVSTLTIQRTQQEDSAVYLCASSLDPVGAFFGQGTRLTVV.

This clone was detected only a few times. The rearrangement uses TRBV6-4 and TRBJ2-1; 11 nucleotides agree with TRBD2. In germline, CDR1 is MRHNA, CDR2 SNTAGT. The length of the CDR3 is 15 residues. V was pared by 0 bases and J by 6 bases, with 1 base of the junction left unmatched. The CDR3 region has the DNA TGTGCCAGCAGTGACTCTAGCGGGGGGGCCAATGAGCAGTTCTTC. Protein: CASSDSSGGANEQFF.

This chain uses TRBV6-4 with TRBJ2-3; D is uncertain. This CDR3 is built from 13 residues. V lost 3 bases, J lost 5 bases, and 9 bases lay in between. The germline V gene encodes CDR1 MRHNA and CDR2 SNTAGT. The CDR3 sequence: CASSDPPLDTQYF. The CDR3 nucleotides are TGTGCCAGCAGTGATCCACCGCTAGATACGCAGTATTTT.